The 21 T cell receptor beta chains below all came from one sample that was sequenced in a study of cytomegalovirus exposure and HLA in healthy donors. 13 Jbeta primers and 60 Vbeta primers were used for the PCR. Repertoires were generated with immunoSEQ multiplex PCR, while TCRdb's copy carries only in-frame clones and drops some. Of around 170,000 clones listed, 65% to 80% are singletons. Specimen: PBMCs. Every receptor here comes from a woman aged 30 to 39 in good health and CMV-seropositive.

This sequence joins TRBV5-1 and TRBJ2-3, with D perhaps TRBD1 (6 bases). Germline-derived CDR1 and CDR2 are SGHRS and YFSETQ. The germline V and J ends were trimmed by 6 bases and 0 bases, with 11 bases remaining between them. The CDR3 length is 14 residues. The CDR3 sequence is CASMGARSTDTQYF. CDR3 nucleotide sequence: TGCGCCAGCATGGGGGCGAGAAGCACAGATACGCAGTATTTT.

V gene TRBV4-2 combines with J gene TRBJ2-1, with TRBD2 matching over 11 bases. From germline, CDR1 is LGHNA and CDR2 YNFKEQ. V trimming: 0 bases; J trimming: 8 bases; junction bases outside the gene matches: 9. The CDR3 loop spans 17 amino acids. The CDR3 DNA reads TGTGCCAGCAGCCAAGATAGTAGCGGGGGGGCGATCGATGAGCAGTTCTTC. It specifies CASSQDSSGGAIDEQFF.

This sequence joins TRBV27 and TRBJ2-7; maybe TRBD1 (5 bases). The CDR3 has 14 amino acids. The germline V gene has CDR1 MNHEY and CDR2 SMNVEV (reference sequence). V lost 1 base, J lost 0 bases, and 7 bases lay in between. The CDR3 nucleotides read TGTGCCAGCAGTTTATGGGGCAGCTCCTACGAGCAGTACTTC. Protein product: CASSLWGSSYEQYF.

V and J are TRBV23-1 and TRBJ1-2, with 8 bases that match TRBD1. TRBV23-1 is an ORF; its function is uncertain. The CDR3 is 15 residues long. Trimming at V came to 3 bases and at J to 2 bases, leaving 5 bases not matched to a gene. The CDR3 loop reads CASSHRGQENYGYTF. As DNA, the CDR3 is TGCGCCAGCAGTCATCGGGGACAGGAGAACTATGGCTACACCTTC.

The J gene is TRBJ1-4, the V gene TRBV7-9; 8 bases map to TRBD1. There are 17 residues in the CDR3. J lost 7 bases, V lost 5 bases, and 15 bases had no gene match. Germline CDR1 and CDR2: SEHNR and FQNEAQ (reference sequence). The CDR3 DNA reads TGTGCCAGCAGCCCAACAAGCTCCAGGGGGCCGGGTGAAAAACTGTTTTTT. Translating it yields CASSPTSSRGPGEKLFF.

The rearrangement uses TRBV30 and TRBJ2-1; maybe TRBD2 (6 bases). Germline V gene lookup returns CDR1 GTSNPN and CDR2 SVGIG (reference sequence). The V gene lost 2 bases and the J gene lost 0 bases, with 14 bases spanning the gap. This CDR3 is 16 amino acids long. CDR3 protein: CAWSPLDYSSYNEQFF. The CDR3 DNA sequence: TGTGCCTGGAGTCCCCTGGACTATAGCTCCTACAATGAGCAGTTCTTC.

This clone was detected only a few times. The chain has TRBV28 and TRBJ1-5; D gene unclear. The CDR3 contains 14 residues. CDR1 and CDR2 (germline): MDHEN, SYDVKM. The germline V and J ends were trimmed by 6 bases and 2 bases, with 11 bases remaining between them. The CDR3 nucleotides read TGTGCCAGCAGCCGCCCAGCGGGCAATCAGCCCCAGCATTTT. Amino acids: CASSRPAGNQPQHF.

The chain couples TRBV5-5 to TRBJ1-4, with D unclear. Germline V CDR1 and CDR2: SGHKS, YYEKEE (reference sequence). There are 15 residues in the CDR3. The V gene lost 0 bases and the J gene lost 4 bases, with 10 bases spanning the gap. DNA of the CDR3: TGTGCCAGCAGCTTGGCGGGCGACTATAATGAAAAACTGTTTTTT. Translated: CASSLAGDYNEKLFF.

The V call is TRBV5-4, the J call TRBJ1-4; the match to TRBD1 covers 10 bases. The germline CDR1 and CDR2 sequences are SGHNT and YYREEE (reference sequence). V lost 5 bases and J lost 7; bases outside the gene matches: 8. This CDR3 region has 15 residues. The CDR3 DNA reads as TGTGCCAGCAGGCGTCGAGACAGGGGGCGTGAAAAACTGTTTTTT. This codes for CASRRRDRGREKLFF.

This clone was counted a few times. DNA of the CDR3: TGTGCCAGCAGCTGGGGAGACAGGGGGCATAATTCACCCCTCCACTTT. This gives the protein CASSWGDRGHNSPLHF. The chain couples TRBV5-4 to TRBJ1-6; 10 bases match TRBD1. V shed 3 bases and J 5 bases; nucleotides not matched to a gene: 5. Germline values: CDR1 SGHNT, CDR2 YYREEE (reference sequence). The CDR3 is made up of 16 amino acids.

This clone has just a few counts. Other DNA sequences from this sample encode an identical CDR3 as well. The rearrangement uses TRBV7-9 and TRBJ2-5; D gene uncertain. CDR1 and CDR2 (germline): SEHNR, FQNEAQ (reference sequence). Trimming cost V 0 bases and J 5 bases, with 4 bases left between them. The length of the CDR3 is 12 residues. The DNA of the CDR3 is TGTGCCAGCAGCTTAGCGCAGGAGACCCAGTACTTC. This sequence encodes CASSLAQETQYF.

The chain is built from TRBV6-1 and TRBJ2-3; 8 bases fit TRBD2. With 6 bases clipped from V and 2 bases from J, the junction kept 7 bases outside the gene matches. The germline gives CDR1 MNHNS, CDR2 SASEGT. The CDR3 length is 15 residues. CDR3 sequence reads: CASRVGGGLTDTQYF. The CDR3 DNA is TGTGCCAGCAGGGTTGGCGGGGGGCTCACAGATACGCAGTATTTT.

The V gene is TRBV10-3, the J gene TRBJ1-5; D is unresolved. V lost 0 bases and J lost 1, with 10 bases in between. The length of the CDR3 is 16 residues. Germline V lookup: CDR1 ENHRY, CDR2 SYGVKD. Here the CDR3 DNA reads TGTGCCATCAGTGAGTCGACTCTTAGCAGCAATCAGCCCCAGCATTTT. The encoded protein is CAISESTLSSNQPQHF.

The genes are TRBV9 and TRBJ2-5; TRBD1 matches 8 bases. CDR3 length: 15 residues. Trimming cost V 4 bases and J 9 bases; bases outside gene matches: 14. From germline, CDR1 is SGDLS and CDR2 YYNGEE. The CDR3, as DNA: TGTGCCAGCAGCTGGGGACAGGCGACGGGGGATCCCCAGTACTTC. This translates into CASSWGQATGDPQYF.

The rearrangement uses TRBV2 and TRBJ2-2, with D uncertain. The CDR3 is 13 amino acids. Germline V gives CDR1 SNHLY, CDR2 FYNNEI. Trimming removed 8 bases at V and 4 bases at J, with 11 bases between. The CDR3 here is CASRLGGTGELFF. CDR3 DNA: TGTGCCAGCCGGCTAGGTGGCACCGGGGAGCTGTTTTTT.

This clone has a handful of counts. This CDR3 is also generated by other DNA sequences in the sample. The chain is built from TRBV6-5 and TRBJ2-7; weak D call: TRBD2 (6 bases). V was shortened by 7 bases and J by 0 bases, with 10 bases between the two germline ends. This CDR3 is 13 amino acids long. CDR1 and CDR2 (germline): MNHEY, SVGAGI. The CDR3 DNA sequence: TGTGCCAGCACCCCCGGGAGCTCCTACGAGCAGTACTTC. The encoded protein is CASTPGSSYEQYF.

The chain recombines TRBV28 with TRBJ1-3; D gene uncertain. This CDR3 region has 15 residues. With 5 bases removed from V and 1 base from J, the gap between germline ends came to 12 bases. Looked up from germline, CDR1 is MDHEN and CDR2 is SYDVKM. The CDR3 here is CASSPFDTSGNTIYF. DNA of the CDR3: TGTGCCAGCAGTCCTTTCGACACGTCTGGAAACACCATATATTTT. Complete variable domain (other parts from reference TRBV28 and TRBJ1-3): DVKVTQSSRYLVKRTGEKVFLECVQDMDHENMFWYRQDPGLGLRLIYFSYDVKMKEKGDIPEGYSVSREKKERFSLILESASTNQTSMYLCASSPFDTSGNTIYFGEGSWLTVV.

V usage is TRBV5-6 and J usage is TRBJ2-2; D may be TRBD1 (5 bases). The CDR3 has 15 amino acids. The V end was cut by 3 bases, the J end by 2 bases, with 11 bases between. The germline CDR1 and CDR2 sequences are SGHDT and YYEEEE. DNA for the CDR3: TGTGCCAGCAGCTCCCGCGACAGAAACACCGGGGAGCTGTTTTTT. This encodes CASSSRDRNTGELFF.

This clone turned up a few times. This chain connects TRBV9 to TRBJ1-1; weak D call: TRBD1 (6 bases). The germline V and J ends were trimmed by 3 bases and 1 base, with 19 bases remaining between them. The CDR3 contains 17 residues. Germline CDR1 and CDR2: SGDLS and YYNGEE. CDR3 region: CASSGGGAPGPNTEAFF. CDR3 coding DNA: TGTGCCAGCAGCGGCGGGGGGGCGCCCGGGCCGAACACTGAAGCTTTCTTT.

This sequence joins TRBV18 and TRBJ1-6; TRBD1 aligns across 8 bases. This CDR3 spans 16 amino acids. V dropped 6 bases and J dropped 6; count of bases not matched to a gene: 10. Germline CDR1 is KGHSH and CDR2 is LQKENI. CDR3 sequence: CASSPRQGRSNSPLHF. CDR3 in DNA: TGTGCCAGCTCGCCCCGACAGGGGAGAAGTAATTCACCCCTCCACTTT. Supplemented by reference TRBV18 and TRBJ1-6, the full variable domain reads NAGVMQNPRHLVRRRGQEARLRCSPMKGHSHVYWYRQLPEEGLKFMVYLQKENIIDESGMPKERFSAEFPKEGPSILRIQQVVRGDSAAYFCASSPRQGRSNSPLHFGNGTRLTVT.

This chain uses TRBV4-3 with TRBJ2-7; D perhaps matches TRBD2 (5 bases). Trimming left V 0 bases short and J 8 bases short, with 14 bases between. The germline gives CDR1 LGHNA, CDR2 YSLEER. This CDR3 spans 14 amino acids. CDR3 loop: CASSQDQYAGQQYF. CDR3 sequence (DNA): TGCGCCAGCAGCCAAGATCAATATGCGGGCCAGCAGTACTTC.